The present entry profiles one T cell receptor (beta chain) with its context. TCRalpha and TCRbeta libraries used 5'RACE with constant-segment primers and UMIs. TCRdb itself ran the 5' RACE reads through MiXCR, one entry per CDR3 protein. The sample contains under 150,000 distinct CDR3 sequences, roughly 15% of which appear only once. This sample is part of a study of T-cell memory formation after mild COVID-19. The V gene lost 5 bases and the J gene lost 2 bases, with 14 bases spanning the gap. Germline-derived CDR1 and CDR2 are SGHRS and YFSETQ. This CDR3 spans 14 amino acids. The rearrangement links TRBV5-1 to TRBJ2-7, with D possibly being TRBD2 (5 bases). The clonotype comes from an adult woman who had mild COVID-19 (a few samples of this study predate the infection). Cell type and time point are not known. Sequenced sample: PBMCs or a T cell subset sorted from them (not recorded which). CDR3 protein: CASRLSGSPYEQYF. CDR3 in DNA: TGCGCCAGCAGGCTCTCGGGGAGTCCCTACGAGCAGTACTTC. The variable domain in full, completed from reference TRBV5-1 and TRBJ2-7, reads KAGVTQTPRYLIKTRGQQVTLSCSPISGHRSVSWYQQTPGQGLQFLFEYFSETQRNKGNFPGRFSGRQFSNSRSEMNVSTLELGDSALYLCASRLSGSPYEQYFGPGTRLTVT.